This is a list of T cell receptor beta chains from one sample in a study of CD8+CD57+ T cells in acquired aplastic anemia. TCRdb re-called the reads through MiXCR, storing one row per CDR3 protein. Of about 150,000 distinct CDR3 sequences listed, over 50% are singletons. The sample comprised sorted CD4+, CD8+, or CD8+CD57+ T cells (not recorded which) from PBMCs. These receptors all come from a human donor with aplastic anemia. CDR3s include the opening cysteine and the closing phenylalanine or tryptophan. The D gene is left open where the match is weak. The listing skips clone size in some rows; elsewhere it reads once, few, many or a size class.

d_call j_call cdr3_length v_call clone_size cdr3_aa cdr3_nt
TRBD1 TRBJ2-5 15 TRBV24-1 - CATSTPTGGVETQYF TGTGCCACCAGTACGCCCACAGGGGGCGTAGAGACCCAGTACTTC
- TRBJ2-1 12 TRBV7-6 many CASSAEGDEQFF TGTGCCAGCAGCGCCGAGGGGGATGAGCAGTTCTTC
- TRBJ1-6 17 TRBV20-1 - CSASRDPRGFDYSPLHF TGCAGTGCTAGTCGGGACCCACGTGGTTTTGATTATTCACCCCTCCACTTT
- TRBJ2-2 15 TRBV4-2 once CASSQRSVATGELFF TGTGCCAGCAGCCAAAGATCGGTAGCGACCGGGGAGCTGTTTTTT
TRBD2 TRBJ2-3 16 TRBV20-1 - CSAPPLLAGDTDTQYF TGCAGTGCCCCTCCCTTGCTAGCGGGAGACACAGATACGCAGTATTTT
TRBD1 TRBJ2-7 12 TRBV10-1 - CARGTGVGEQYF TGCGCCAGGGGAACAGGGGTTGGGGAGCAGTACTTC
- TRBJ2-1 12 TRBV7-3 - CASSLVSNEQFF TGTGCCAGCAGCTTAGTCTCCAATGAGCAGTTCTTC
- TRBJ1-5 15 TRBV24-1 - CATLEDSHSNQPQHF TGTGCCACCCTAGAGGACAGCCATAGCAATCAGCCCCAGCATTTT
- TRBJ2-7 15 TRBV4-1 many CASSQDFAGSYEQYF TGCGCCAGCAGCCAAGATTTCGCAGGTTCCTACGAGCAGTACTTC
TRBD2 TRBJ2-3 16 TRBV11-2 - CASSSRTSGETDTQYF TGCGCCAGCAGCTCCAGGACTAGCGGGGAGACAGATACGCAGTATTTT
- TRBJ2-3 14 TRBV6-1 - CASSGAGGTDTQYF TGTGCCAGCAGTGGGGCAGGGGGCACAGATACGCAGTATTTT
TRBD1 TRBJ1-1 13 TRBV20-1 - CSARDRVDTEAFF TGCAGTGCGCGAGACAGGGTAGACACTGAAGCTTTCTTT
TRBD2 TRBJ2-1 16 TRBV5-1 - CASSLSSGSIRNEQFF TGCGCCAGCAGCTTGTCTAGCGGGAGTATTAGGAATGAGCAGTTCTTC
TRBD1 TRBJ2-3 15 TRBV11-1 - CASSFGTGSTDTQYF TGTGCCAGCAGCTTCGGGACAGGGAGCACAGATACGCAGTATTTT
TRBD2 TRBJ2-1 15 TRBV9 - CASSLGRGGYNEQFF TGTGCCAGCAGTTTAGGGCGGGGGGGCTACAATGAGCAGTTCTTC
TRBD1 TRBJ2-3 16 TRBV11-2 - CASSAGTGSSTDTQYF TGTGCCAGCAGCGCAGGGACAGGGAGTAGCACAGATACGCAGTATTTT
TRBD2 TRBJ2-5 17 TRBV6-1 - CASSEALGAGGYETQYF TGTGCCAGCAGTGAAGCGCTTGGGGCGGGGGGTTATGAGACCCAGTACTTC
TRBD2 TRBJ2-1 16 TRBV20-1 - CSARDLASGGAKEQFF TGCAGTGCTAGAGATCTGGCTAGCGGGGGGGCCAAAGAGCAGTTCTTC
- TRBJ1-1 8 TRBV12-3/TRBV12-4 few CASGEAFF TGTGCCAGCGGCGAAGCTTTCTTT
- TRBJ2-5 13 TRBV24-1 - CATSDPFQETQYF TGTGCCACCAGTGATCCCTTTCAAGAGACCCAGTACTTC
TRBD1 TRBJ2-2 16 TRBV25-1 - CASSDDRVANTGELFF TGTGCCAGCAGTGATGACAGGGTTGCCAACACCGGGGAGCTGTTTTTT
- TRBJ2-3 13 TRBV28 many CASRAQMQDTQYF TGTGCCAGCAGAGCCCAAATGCAGGATACGCAGTATTTT
- TRBJ1-1 14 TRBV20-1 - CSAAGGHRNTEAFF TGCAGTGCTGCGGGAGGCCACCGGAACACTGAAGCTTTCTTT
- TRBJ2-3 15 TRBV15 few CATSVSGASTDTQYF TGTGCCACCAGTGTTAGCGGTGCTAGCACAGATACGCAGTATTTT
- TRBJ2-1 15 TRBV7-8 many CASRLGRGQEYEQFF TGTGCCAGCAGATTAGGGCGGGGCCAAGAGTATGAGCAGTTCTTC
TRBD2 TRBJ2-7 15 TRBV20-1 few CSADPLRGRDYEQYF TGCAGTGCTGACCCCCTGCGCGGGAGGGACTACGAGCAGTACTTC
TRBD2 TRBJ2-1 15 TRBV4-1 many CASSHRLAGENEQFF TGCGCCAGCAGCCATAGGTTAGCGGGGGAAAATGAGCAGTTCTTC
TRBD2 TRBJ2-1 14 TRBV25-1 once CASRASGSVNEQFF TGTGCCAGCAGAGCTAGCGGGAGTGTCAATGAGCAGTTCTTC
- TRBJ1-4 15 TRBV25-1 - CASSEPTPFDEKLFF TGTGCCAGCAGTGAACCGACCCCATTTGATGAAAAACTGTTTTTT